A selection of T cell receptor beta chains follows, all from one sample in a study of cytomegalovirus exposure and HLA in healthy donors. Profiled with immunoSEQ multiplex PCR; TCRdb holds only in-frame clones, not every one. The sample has about 31,000 clones, 44% seen once. The material sequenced was PBMCs. The receptors were gathered from a woman in her 50s in good health and CMV-seronegative. CDR3s include the opening cysteine and the closing phenylalanine or tryptophan. D genes are given only for firm matches. Size is stated for part of the rows, as once, few or many counts, or as a class when the clone is expanded.

length	D	V	size	J	DNA	CDR3
15	NA	TRBV5-6	NA	TRBJ2-1	TGTGCCAGCAGCCTTAGCGGCCAAACGTACAATGAGCAGTTCTTC	CASSLSGQTYNEQFF
14	NA	TRBV11-2	NA	TRBJ2-1	TGTGCCAGCAGCTTGGCCGGGAGCTACAATGAGCAGTTCTTC	CASSLAGSYNEQFF
17	NA	TRBV12-2	few	TRBJ1-5	TGTGCAAGTCGCTTAGCGTTGGACTCCGGTAGCAATCAGCCCCAGCATTTT	CASRLALDSGSNQPQHF
15	NA	TRBV7-2	NA	TRBJ2-1	TGTGCCAGCAGCTTAGTTCACGGGGGTTACAATGAGCAGTTCTTC	CASSLVHGGYNEQFF
14	NA	TRBV6-1	NA	TRBJ2-1	TGTGCCAGCAGTGCCAGATCCGCCGACAATGAGCAGTTCTTC	CASSARSADNEQFF
13	NA	TRBV6-1	few	TRBJ2-7	TGTGCCAGCAGCAGGGCCACCTCCTACGAGCAGTACTTC	CASSRATSYEQYF
15	TRBD1	TRBV2	NA	TRBJ2-7	TGTGCCAGCAGTGCAGCCGGGACAGGTGCCTACGAGCAGTACTTC	CASSAAGTGAYEQYF
14	TRBD1	TRBV5-1	NA	TRBJ1-1	TGCGCCAGCAGCTTACAGGGGTTGAGCACTGAAGCTTTCTTT	CASSLQGLSTEAFF
14	TRBD2	TRBV29-1	few	TRBJ2-3	TGCAGCATCGGACTAGCGGGAGGGCCGGATACGCAGTATTTT	CSIGLAGGPDTQYF
15	TRBD1	TRBV27	NA	TRBJ2-1	TGTGCCAGCAGTTTGGACAGGGGACTCTACAATGAGCAGTTCTTC	CASSLDRGLYNEQFF
15	TRBD2	TRBV11-3	NA	TRBJ2-1	TGTGCCAGCAGCTTTACTAGCGGGAGGGCAGGTGAGCAGTTCTTC	CASSFTSGRAGEQFF
16	NA	TRBV5-6	few	TRBJ1-1	TGTGCCAGCACCCCTGGTGTTGGGGTCCCAGGGACTGAAGCTTTCTTT	CASTPGVGVPGTEAFF
17	TRBD2	TRBV29-1	NA	TRBJ2-1	TGCAGCGTTGGTGGGACTAGCGGGGTCGGGGTGTACAATGAGCAGTTCTTC	CSVGGTSGVGVYNEQFF
16	NA	TRBV19	NA	TRBJ2-3	TGTGCCAGTAGTATGTCGGGGGATGGGTGGCCAGATACGCAGTATTTT	CASSMSGDGWPDTQYF
15	TRBD1	TRBV5-8	NA	TRBJ2-5	TGTGCCAGCAGCCCCCGGACAGGGGTAGTGGGTGAGCAGTACTTC	CASSPRTGVVGEQYF
15	TRBD1	TRBV27	NA	TRBJ1-1	TGTGCCAGCAGTCCCGGGACAGGGGGATCGTATGTAGCTTTCTTT	CASSPGTGGSYVAFF
15	NA	TRBV11-3	NA	TRBJ2-2	TGTGCCAGCCAACTCGGGAGTCCGAACACCGGGGAGCTGTTTTTT	CASQLGSPNTGELFF
16	TRBD2	TRBV7-9	few	TRBJ2-7	TGTGCCAGCAGCTTAAGCTCTCGCGGGAGGGAGGACGAGCAGTACTTC	CASSLSSRGREDEQYF
14	NA	TRBV7-7	NA	TRBJ2-5	TGTGCCAGCAGCTTAATAGGAGGGAGAGAGACCCAGTACTTC	CASSLIGGRETQYF
15	TRBD2	TRBV5-4	NA	TRBJ2-3	TGTGCCAGCAGCAAACTACTAGCGGGGGAGGATACGCAGTATTTT	CASSKLLAGEDTQYF
15	TRBD1	TRBV7-9	NA	TRBJ2-2	TGTGCCTCTCTTGGGACAGGGGCGGGCACCGGGGAGCTGTTTTTT	CASLGTGAGTGELFF
15	NA	TRBV7-2	NA	TRBJ2-7	TGTGCCAGCAGCTTAATCACCCAGCGGATACACGAGCAGTACTTC	CASSLITQRIHEQYF
15	TRBD2	TRBV9	NA	TRBJ2-5	TGTGCCAGCAGCGCCGACCGGACTAGCGTGGAGACCCAGTACTTC	CASSADRTSVETQYF
14	NA	TRBV7-6	NA	TRBJ1-2	TGTGCCAGCAGCCCCCTGGACAGCCCCTATGGCTACACCTTC	CASSPLDSPYGYTF
13	TRBD1	TRBV28	NA	TRBJ2-7	TGTGCCAGCAGTTTCACAGGGGGCTACGAGCAGTACTTC	CASSFTGGYEQYF
13	NA	TRBV18	NA	TRBJ2-5	TGTGCCAGCTCAGGGGCCACCAGGGAGACCCAGTACTTC	CASSGATRETQYF
12	NA	TRBV7-9	NA	TRBJ2-3	TGTTCCTTGGAGGGTGCGACAGATACGCAGTATTTT	CSLEGATDTQYF
15	NA	TRBV5-1	NA	TRBJ2-1	TGCGCCAGCAGCTTGCAGGTAGCGTCGGCGAATGAGCAGTTCTTC	CASSLQVASANEQFF
13	TRBD2	TRBV2	few	TRBJ2-7	TGTGCCACCTCCCTAGCGGGGATCGGCGAGCAGTACTTC	CATSLAGIGEQYF
12	NA	TRBV29-1	few	TRBJ2-7	TGCAGCGTTGAAGACAGGGCCTACGAGCAGTACTTC	CSVEDRAYEQYF
15	NA	TRBV4-1	NA	TRBJ1-1	TGCGCCAGCAGCCAACCCCAATGGGGCGTCACTGAAGCTTTCTTT	CASSQPQWGVTEAFF
16	TRBD2	TRBV5-5	NA	TRBJ2-7	TGTGCCAGCAGCTTGGCCCCCACTAGCGGGAGCTACGAGCAGTACTTC	CASSLAPTSGSYEQYF
16	TRBD1	TRBV2	NA	TRBJ2-5	TGTGCCAGCAGTGACCGACAGGGGGCTGGTGGAGAGACCCAGTACTTC	CASSDRQGAGGETQYF
15	NA	TRBV19	NA	TRBJ2-1	TGTGCCAGTAAGGGCCCCCCGCTAGCTTTCGATGAGCAGTTCTTC	CASKGPPLAFDEQFF
15	NA	TRBV5-4	NA	TRBJ2-1	TGTGCCAGCAGGTTGTGGGGGCGGGCATACAATGAGCAGTTCTTC	CASRLWGRAYNEQFF
13	NA	TRBV19	NA	TRBJ1-1	TGTGCCAGTAGTCCCCCCCGCGGGGGCCTGGCTTTCTTT	CASSPPRGGLAFF
14	NA	TRBV27	NA	TRBJ1-1	TGTGCCAGCAGTTTATCATCAGGGAACACTGAAGCTTTCTTT	CASSLSSGNTEAFF
17	NA	TRBV4-2	few	TRBJ1-6	TGTGCCAGCAGCCAAGATAAATTGCAGGGGTCATATTCACCCCTCCACTTT	CASSQDKLQGSYSPLHF
16	TRBD1	TRBV7-9	NA	TRBJ1-2	TGTGCCAGCAGCCTAGGGGGCCCCGGCAGCAAAGGTGGCTACACCTTC	CASSLGGPGSKGGYTF
15	TRBD2	TRBV5-1	NA	TRBJ2-7	TGCGCCAGCAGCCTTGGACTAGCGGAACGAGACGAGCAGTACTTC	CASSLGLAERDEQYF
16	TRBD1	TRBV2	NA	TRBJ1-4	TGTGCCAGCAGTGAGGGGGTGGGGACAGCCGGGGAAAAACTGTTTTTT	CASSEGVGTAGEKLFF
18	TRBD2	TRBV5-1	once	TRBJ2-5	TGCGCCAGCAGCCGGACCGGGACTAGCGGGGGGGCCAGGGAGACCCAGTACTTC	CASSRTGTSGGARETQYF